This T cell receptor beta chain derives from a study of blood T cell repertoires in COVID-19. On the study more broadly: Whether acute or convalescent, the COVID-19 samples came from the United States, Italy and Spain. From T cells, B-cell-depleted T cells, or PBMCs came the material, which was cDNA or gDNA.

The CDR3 covers 11 residues. Germline assignment: CDR1 DFQATT and CDR2 SNEGSKA (reference sequence). Per the original data handling: Amplification from reference gene primers served as the basis for estimated nucleated cell counts. The table came from immunoSEQ multiplex PCR; TCRdb's copy has only in-frame clones and leaves some out. V and J calls plus clone size are reproduced from that table; the DNA served to infer D and trimming. There are around 140,000 clones in the sample; around 89% occur only once, and 2% to 2.5% lies in the top ten. The chain employs TRBV20-1 and TRBJ2-7; D is undetermined. The TCR originated in a man in his 70s with active COVID-19. The specimen sequenced was peripheral blood. CDR3 in amino acids: CSLTPTIEQYF. CDR3 in DNA: TGCAGCCTCACCCCAACAATCGAGCAGTACTTC.